This T cell receptor (beta chain) was obtained from a study of T cell responses to AZD1222 COVID-19 vaccine. Of note for this clone: The antigen is unknown.

Findings and caveats of the study: Increased Spike-specific TCR breadth and depth were observed after two AZD1222 doses. Close to half of all spike-specific TCRs reportedly target regions of the variants that are unmutated. White British people made up most donors, females outnumbered males, and clonal diversity was possibly underestimated. Distributed over spike, vaccine-associated CD4 TCRs predominated at 160-218 and 743-854.

Assay: immunoSEQ multiplex PCR; the TCRdb copy retains only in-frame clones and omits some. The repertoire consists of under 150,000 clones, with around 89% occurring once and the leading ten covering roughly 15%. The germline CDR1 and CDR2 sequences are SGHTS and YDEGEE. CDR3 length: 18 amino acids. Trimming cost V 0 bases and J 5 bases; bases outside gene matches: 13. The origin of this receptor is an adult in good health. The sample was peripheral blood, taken on day 0 of AZD1222 vaccination. J is TRBJ1-5 and V is TRBV5-8, with 8 bases that match TRBD1. The CDR3 spells CASSLVRTGFYWDQPQHF. The CDR3 DNA is TGTGCCAGCAGCTTGGTTAGGACAGGGTTTTATTGGGATCAGCCCCAGCATTTT.